This TCR beta chain was sequenced for a study of cytomegalovirus exposure and HLA in healthy donors. General study results and limits: Most TCR sequences proved rare, with some public TCRs found in many donors. Testing in vitro showed a few CMV-associated chains specific for CMV antigens. Highly shared sequence variants in one cluster were likely a sequencing artifact.

Whereas donors were nominally healthy upon sampling, unrecorded immune exposures were probable. Trimming took off 3 bases at V and 4 bases at J, with 6 bases between the two ends. CDR1 is SGHVS, CDR2 FQNEAQ, per germline. There are 12 residues in the CDR3. This clone was picked up a small number of times. Its antigen is still unknown. PCR was performed using 60 Vbeta and 13 Jbeta primers. TCRdb keeps only in-frame clones here, not all; method: immunoSEQ multiplex PCR. The sample lists more than 95,000 clones; 60% to 80% were seen once. The clonotype was recovered from a man aged 30-40 years in good health and CMV-seronegative. The sequenced sample was PBMCs. The chain carries TRBV7-8 and TRBJ1-2; D is undetermined. The CDR3: CASSFVGYGYTF. The CDR3 DNA is TGTGCCAGCAGCTTTGTCGGCTATGGCTACACCTTC.